This TCR beta chain was identified during a study of Ad26.COV2.S vaccination and SARS-CoV-2 variants. Study background: Donor joined the COV1001 Ad26.COV2.S trial arm.

Here immunoSEQ multiplex PCR was the method, and the copy in TCRdb shows in-frame clones only, minus some. The table lists about 350,000 clones, 70% to 90% of them singletons. Treatment defined: around 19 received Ad26.COV2.S at low or high dose, single or two shots; several received placebo; per-sample allocation not given. Samples came from day 63 after the first vaccine or placebo injection. Wuhan-strain SARS-CoV-2 spike was expressed by the Ad26 vector that made up the vaccine. Germline CDR1 and CDR2: SEHNR and FQNEAQ (reference sequence). The ends lost 1 base at V and 10 bases at J; junction bases unmatched: 2. The CDR3 runs 14 residues. As to this clone: The same CDR3 arises from other DNA sequences in this sample as well.

This chain connects TRBV7-9 to TRBJ1-6; TRBD1 agrees at 9 bases. The specimen comprised peripheral blood, sampled in a trial of Ad26.COV2.S vaccine versus placebo. The origin of this receptor is a person aged 18-60 years who received the Ad26.COV2.S COVID-19 vaccine or a placebo. CDR3 in DNA: TGTGCCAGCAGCTTAGGGGACAGGGACTCACCCCTCCACTTT. Encoded protein: CASSLGDRDSPLHF.